This note documents a single T cell receptor beta chain sequence. The antigen remains unidentified. It was with 60 Vbeta and 13 Jbeta primers that the PCR ran. Using immunoSEQ multiplex PCR, the repertoire was profiled, and TCRdb retains in-frame clones only, with some absent. The sample holds roughly 130,000 clones, 80% seen once. This CDR3 is 13 amino acids long. The V gene's germline CDR1 is SEHNR and CDR2 FQNEAQ (reference sequence). The V end was cut by 11 bases, the J end by 1 base, with 13 bases between. The source of the sample is a study of cytomegalovirus exposure and HLA in healthy donors. Study outcomes and limitations: Investigators reported about 160 TCR beta chains as tied to cytomegalovirus.

The rearrangement uses TRBV7-9 and TRBJ2-3; D not certain. This clonotype was sampled from a man between 35 and 55 years old in good health and CMV-seronegative. The specimen was PBMCs. For the CDR3, the DNA is TGTGCCTCAGAGGCACCTGGCACAGATACGCAGTATTTT. Amino acid sequence: CASEAPGTDTQYF.